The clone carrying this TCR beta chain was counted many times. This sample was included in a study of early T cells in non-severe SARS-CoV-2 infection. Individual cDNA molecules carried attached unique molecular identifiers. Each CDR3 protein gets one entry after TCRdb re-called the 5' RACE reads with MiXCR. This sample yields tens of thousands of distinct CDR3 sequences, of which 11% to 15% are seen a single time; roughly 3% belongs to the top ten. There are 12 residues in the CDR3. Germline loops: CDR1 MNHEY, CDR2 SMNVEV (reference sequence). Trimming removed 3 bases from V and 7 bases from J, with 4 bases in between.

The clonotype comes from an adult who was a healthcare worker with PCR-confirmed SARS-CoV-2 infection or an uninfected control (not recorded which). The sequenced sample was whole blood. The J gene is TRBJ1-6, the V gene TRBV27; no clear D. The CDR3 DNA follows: TGTGCCAGCAGTTTGGGAAATTCACCCCTCCACTTT. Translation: CASSLGNSPLHF.